This T cell receptor (beta chain) emerged from a study of blood T cell repertoires in COVID-19. About the study: The United States, Italy and Spain supplied acute and convalescent COVID-19 samples. Nucleic acid was either cDNA or gDNA, and it came from T cells, B-cell-depleted T cells, or PBMCs.

Per the study methods: It was from reference gene primer amplification that nucleated cell counts were estimated. This table comes from immunoSEQ multiplex PCR, and its TCRdb copy is limited to in-frame clones, with some not included. That table is the source of V, J and clone size, and D and trimming were worked out from the DNA. The repertoire has about 220,000 clones, 70% to 90% of them found once; the top ten carry around 3%. CDR1 and CDR2 from the germline V gene are MDHEN and SYDVKM. V lost 5 bases and J 0 bases, leaving 9 bases between the germline ends. There are 14 residues in the CDR3. The chain joins TRBV28 to TRBJ2-3; D gene uncertain. This receptor was identified in a man between 45 and 60 years old who had recovered from COVID-19. The sequenced material came from peripheral blood. For the CDR3, the DNA is TGTGCCAGCAGTGCTATTCTAAGCACAGATACGCAGTATTTT. It codes for CASSAILSTDTQYF.